This T cell receptor (beta chain) was recovered during a study of blood T cell repertoires in COVID-19 (dated by TCRdb to 2018 to 2021). The study in broad terms: Samples from collaborators originated in the United States, Italy and Spain and spanned both the acute and convalescent phases of COVID-19. The material from the prospective study consisted of cDNA or gDNA derived from T cells, B-cell-depleted T cells, or PBMCs. The dataset comprised deeply sampled blood TCRbeta repertoires from subjects exposed to, actively infected with, or recovered from COVID-19. The repertoires were made available in a free public database intended to serve as a resource for research on the immune response to SARS-CoV-2. The samples were drawn from the first 160 participants of the ongoing ImmuneRACE study and from 1,254 subjects provided by 6 global collaborators. Sample metadata almost always included a de-identified subject ID, COVID-19 status, age in years and sex. Where HLA class I and class II types were available, the types were taken from metadata supplied by the sample provider, not from assay-based typing.

A word on this clone: Its antigen is currently not known. Within one base of it there is no much larger clone, and no base qualities were kept.

The junction shows trimming of 0 bases on V and 8 bases on J, and the gene matches do not reach 6 bases of it. Looking up the germline V gene yields CDR1 MNHEY and CDR2 SVGAGI. Taken from cysteine to phenylalanine, the CDR3 has 14 residues. Only CDR3 DNA remains: 42 bases, in frame from the first base. Collaborating institutions collected whole blood in K2EDTA tubes following their own protocols. Collaborator samples were shipped for TCRbeta analysis as frozen whole blood, isolated PBMCs, or DNA extracted from either sample type. The immunoSEQ Assay, a bias-controlled multiplex PCR, was used to amplify TCRbeta CDR3 regions from genomic DNA. Regarding the original processing steps: Nucleated cell counts per sample were estimated from amplification of reference gene primers within the assay. To quantify the absolute abundance of each unique TCRbeta CDR3 rearrangement, sequence reads were collapsed and filtered. For each sample, productive Simpson clonality was calculated as the square root of Simpson's diversity index across productive rearrangements. Drawn from immuneACCESS, this table holds only the in-frame rearrangements with V and J called that TCRdb kept. Clones are partly lost; checked studies trace under half to an unresolved V gene and leave the rest unexplained. The D gene and trimming were derived from the DNA, and the V and J assignments and clone size from that table. For this sample there are about 59,000 clones; 80% to 90% appear just once. Less than 20% of the sample comes from the top ten.

Broader findings and caveats from the paper: Clinical and demographic metadata were provided uncurated, with the amount varying by source and participant.

The receptor was isolated from a woman older than 75 with active COVID-19. What was sequenced was peripheral blood. The sequence links TRBV6-5 to TRBJ1-2; 7 central bases correspond to TRBD1. The DNA sequence is as follows: TGTGCCAGCAGTTACTCGACAGGGCGGTACGGCTACACCTTC. Protein translation: CASSYSTGRYGYTF.